This TCR beta chain was recorded in a study of T-cell reconstitution after alpha-beta-depleted transplantation in children. This clonotype has more than one count but fewer than ten. Molecular barcoding with unique molecular identifiers was used for the TCRbeta library. TCRdb reanalysed the PCR reads using MiXCR and keeps one entry per CDR3 protein. This sample carries over 300,000 distinct CDR3 sequences, approximately 10% of them seen once, and the ten largest clones take 2% to 3%. The TCR was taken from a human donor who donated a stem cell graft to a child with acute lymphoblastic leukemia. The sequences come from PBMCs from the stem cell graft donor, collected from the stem cell graft.

Here the CDR3 reads CASSLGGTGTGANVLTF. The CDR3 coding sequence is TGTGCCAGCAGCTTAGGGGGGACAGGGACCGGGGCCAACGTCCTGACTTTC. The chain recombines TRBV7-2 with TRBJ2-6, with 9 bases aligning to TRBD1. V was pared by 1 base and J by 4 bases, with 5 bases of the junction left unmatched. Germline assignment: CDR1 SGHTA and CDR2 FQGNSA. The CDR3 length is 17 residues.